The next 19 T cell receptor beta chains were all read from a single sample in a study of T cells in Graves' hyperthyroidism and ophthalmopathy. The CDR3 regions of TCR beta were amplified from RNA transcripts. First-round RT-PCR targeting the TCR CDR3 was performed with the HTBI primer set. TCRdb reprocessed the multiplex PCR reads via MiXCR and lists one record per CDR3 protein. The sample carries about 360,000 distinct CDR3 sequences, around 14% recorded once. The sequenced sample consisted of blood. All receptors come from a young woman with Graves' hyperthyroidism.

Comment on this clonotype: A much larger clone is a single base away; this may be a read error. The V call is TRBV28, the J call TRBJ1-1; D call uncertain. The germline gives CDR1 MDHEN, CDR2 SYDVKM. The CDR3 length is 16 residues. Here the CDR3 reads CTSSLEYPTRGTEAFF. The CDR3 coding sequence is TGTACCAGCAGTTTAGAGTATCCAACCCGCGGGACTGAAGCTTTCTTT.

This clonotype appeared many times. The rearrangement joins TRBV11-2 to TRBJ2-2; D gene uncertain. Trimming took 5 bases from V and 4 from J, leaving 17 bases between them. The CDR3 runs 16 residues. The V gene's germline CDR1 is SGHAT and CDR2 FQNNGV. In DNA form, the CDR3 reads TGTGCCAGCAGCCCCACTCTCCGGCATGGCACCGGGGAGCTGTTTTTT. It specifies CASSPTLRHGTGELFF.

Many counts were recorded for this clonotype. V and J are TRBV10-2 and TRBJ1-5, with D maybe TRBD1 (6 bases). CDR3 length: 15 residues. The V gene's germline CDR1 is WSHSY and CDR2 SAAADI. Trimming stripped 3 bases from V and 7 bases from J, with 16 bases between. The CDR3 is CASSEGRGRKQPQHF. The CDR3 DNA reads as TGCGCCAGCAGTGAAGGCAGGGGTCGGAAGCAGCCCCAGCATTTT.

This chain uses TRBV11-1 with TRBJ2-1, with 8 positions matching TRBD1. The germline V gene has CDR1 SGHAT and CDR2 FQDESV (reference sequence). This CDR3 comprises 16 residues. Unmatched junction bases numbered 6, after V lost 4 bases and J lost 1 base. This CDR3 is CASSSQGGNSYNEQFF. As DNA, the CDR3 is TGTGCCAGCAGCTCACAGGGGGGTAATTCCTACAATGAGCAGTTCTTC.

This clonotype occurred a few times. The gene calls are TRBV4-2 and TRBJ2-3; TRBD2 matches 11 bases. V lost 2 bases, J lost 2 bases, and 9 bases stayed unmatched. CDR3 size: 18 residues. CDR1 is LGHNA, CDR2 YNFKEQ, per germline. CDR3 amino acids: CASSQSLRTSGHTDTQYF. CDR3 DNA sequence: TGTGCCAGCAGCCAATCCTTGAGGACTAGCGGGCACACAGATACGCAGTATTTT.

This clonotype was picked up a small number of times. The J gene is TRBJ2-6, the V gene TRBV4-3; D is undetermined. The V gene lost 0 bases and the J gene lost 4 bases, with 7 bases spanning the gap. Germline lookup yields CDR1 LGHNA and CDR2 YSLEER. The CDR3 is 15 residues long. The CDR3 spells CASSQESGGANVLTF. CDR3 nucleotides: TGCGCCAGCAGCCAAGAGAGTGGGGGGGCCAACGTCCTGACTTTC.

The chain has TRBV3-1 and TRBJ1-1; D gene unclear. Trimming shortened V by 4 bases and J by 4 bases, and 13 bases separated the two germline ends. Germline lookup yields CDR1 LGHDT and CDR2 YNNKEL (reference sequence). The CDR3 length is 14 residues. CDR3 nucleotides: TGTGCCAGCAGCCGAGGGTATCGGGGCACTGAAGCTTTCTTT. Amino acids: CASSRGYRGTEAFF. Supplemented by reference TRBV3-1 and TRBJ1-1, the full variable domain reads DTAVSQTPKYLVTQMGNDKSIKCEQNLGHDTMYWYKQDSKKFLKIMFSYNNKELIINETVPNRFSPKSPDKAHLNLHINSLELGDSAVYFCASSRGYRGTEAFFGQGTRLTVV.

This clonotype came up many times. In DNA form, the CDR3 reads TGCAGTGCTAGAGAGCCTAAAGCGAGTGTGGAGACCCAGTACTTC. Residues: CSAREPKASVETQYF. This chain connects TRBV20-1 to TRBJ2-5; D call uncertain. In germline, CDR1 is DFQATT, CDR2 SNEGSKA (reference sequence). The length of the CDR3 is 15 residues. V lost 0 bases to trimming and J lost 5 bases, with 16 bases between them.

About this clonotype itself: Being one base from a much bigger clone, this may be a read error. The chain joins TRBV3-1 to TRBJ2-5; D gene unclear. This CDR3 has 14 amino acids. CDR1 and CDR2 from the germline V gene are LGHDT and YNNKEL (reference sequence). The CDR3 spells CASNQEGEEKTQYF. The DNA for the CDR3 is TGTGCCAGCAACCAAGAAGGAGAAGAAAAGACCCAGTACTTC.

This clonotype has just a few counts. The chain carries TRBV10-3 and TRBJ2-5; 8 bases agree with TRBD2. V lost 4 bases to trimming and J lost 4 bases; unmatched junction nucleotides: 5. This CDR3 contains 14 residues. CDR1 is ENHRY, CDR2 SYGVKD, per germline. The CDR3 DNA is TGTGCCATCAGTGGCGGGGGGTCGGGAGAGACCCAGTACTTC. Protein: CAISGGGSGETQYF.

This clonotype was counted many times. The chain uses TRBV11-2 and TRBJ2-3; 11 nucleotides match TRBD2. This CDR3 contains 15 residues. Germline CDR1 is SGHAT and CDR2 is FQNNGV. Unmatched junction bases numbered 5, after V lost 5 bases and J lost 4 bases. The CDR3 bases are TGTGCCAGCAGCCCACTAGCGGGGGACGCAGATACGCAGTATTTT. Its translation: CASSPLAGDADTQYF.

This clonotype was seen more than once but under ten times. The chain is built from TRBV19 and TRBJ1-5; D gene uncertain. Trimming pared 0 bases from V and 2 bases from J, leaving 8 bases between. This CDR3 has 15 amino acids. Germline CDR1 reads LNHDA; CDR2 reads SQIVND (reference sequence). CDR3 sequence reads: CASSIEGVGNQPQHF. In DNA, the CDR3 is TGTGCCAGTAGTATAGAGGGCGTGGGCAATCAGCCCCAGCATTTT.

Many counts were recorded for this clonotype. This chain's CDR3 is CASSDPTLRDGVNYEQYF. CDR3 sequence (DNA): TGTGCCAGCAGTGACCCAACACTCCGGGACGGAGTAAACTACGAGCAGTACTTC. This chain links TRBV6-1 with TRBJ2-7, with D perhaps TRBD1 or TRBD2 (5 bases each). Germline V gene sequence: CDR1 MNHNS, CDR2 SASEGT. The CDR3 runs 18 residues. V was cut by 3 bases and J by 3 bases, with 24 bases left in between.

This clonotype was detected only once. The V call is TRBV2, the J call TRBJ1-1, with 8 nucleotides matching TRBD1. The V and J ends lost 6 bases and 10 bases, in that order; junction bases with no gene match: 16. The CDR3 extends over 15 amino acids. Germline V gene lookup returns CDR1 SNHLY and CDR2 FYNNEI. Written as DNA, the CDR3 is TGTGCCAGCAGCGCCCCGAGGACAGGGAGTGTCGCAGCTTTCTTT. As protein: CASSAPRTGSVAAFF.

V is TRBV5-4 and J is TRBJ2-5, with 7 bases aligning to TRBD1. CDR1 SGHNT and CDR2 YYREEE come from the germline V gene (reference sequence). The V segment lost 1 base and the J segment 2 bases; nucleotides outside the gene matches: 8. CDR3 length: 16 amino acids. The CDR3 DNA reads TGTGCCAGCAGCTTGTCCCACAGGGGCCCTCAAGAGACCCAGTACTTC. Residues: CASSLSHRGPQETQYF.

This clonotype showed up many times. The chain carries TRBV12-3 or TRBV12-4 and TRBJ1-5, with D hard to call. Trimming left V 3 bases short and J 1 base short, with 4 bases between. This CDR3 is 13 amino acids long. The CDR3 reads CASSLESNQPQHF. CDR3 DNA sequence: TGTGCCAGCAGTTTGGAGAGCAATCAGCCCCAGCATTTT.

In this sample, this clonotype turned up many times. The chain employs TRBV28 and TRBJ2-1, with D possibly matching TRBD1 (6 bases). The germline V gene has CDR1 MDHEN and CDR2 SYDVKM. The CDR3 consists of 16 residues. V was shortened by 5 bases and J by 5 bases, with 19 bases between the two germline ends. CDR3 nucleotide sequence: TGTGCCAGCAGTACAACAGGGCGGAGTATAAACAATGAGCAGTTCTTC. Translation: CASSTTGRSINNEQFF.

This clonotype was recorded many times. The rearrangement links TRBV29-1 to TRBJ1-5, with D maybe TRBD1 (6 bases). V was cut by 6 bases and J by 6 bases, with 15 bases left in between. This CDR3 comprises 13 residues. Germline V gene sequence: CDR1 SQVTM, CDR2 ANQGSEA. This chain's CDR3 is CSVASQGTQPQHF. The CDR3 DNA reads as TGCAGCGTGGCGTCGCAGGGGACTCAGCCCCAGCATTTT.

The chain is built from TRBV4-1 and TRBJ1-4; no reliable D call. Trimming stripped 0 bases from V and 4 bases from J, with 6 bases between. The CDR3 consists of 14 residues. Germline V gene data show CDR1 as MGHRA and CDR2 as YSYEKL. CDR3 protein: CASSQEGFNEKLFF. CDR3 sequence (DNA): TGCGCCAGCAGCCAAGAGGGATTTAATGAAAAACTGTTTTTT.